This TCR beta chain came from a study of OX40 agonist ivuxolimab in advanced cancers. In the study overall: A partial response was reached by three patients: one with hepatocellular carcinoma and two with cutaneous melanoma. Study findings and constraints: Both CD4+ and CD8+ T cell populations in blood had undergone clonal expansion by week 6 at 0.1 to 3.0 mg/kg.

V dropped 4 bases and J dropped 0 bases, with 13 bases sitting between them. Per germline, CDR1 MNHNS and CDR2 SASEGT. The CDR3 runs 17 residues. On this clone: As yet, its antigen is unknown.

Here immunoSEQ multiplex PCR was the method, and the copy in TCRdb shows in-frame clones only, minus some. The sample holds just over 80,000 clones; nearly 90% are singletons and the top ten take 0.65% to 0.8%. With baseline, cycle 4 day 1, and cycle 7 day 1 as timepoints, blood was sampled. The V call is TRBV6-1, the J call TRBJ1-6, with unresolved D. This specimen consisted of CD4+ or CD8+ T cells sorted from blood, obtained in a trial of the OX40 agonist ivuxolimab. This TCR was sampled from an adult with an advanced solid tumor such as melanoma, head and neck, liver or kidney cancer. CDR3 region: CASSAILGSSYNSPLHF. The CDR3 region has the DNA TGTGCCAGCAGTGCGATCCTGGGGAGCTCCTATAATTCACCCCTCCACTTT.